Reported below is one T cell receptor beta chain. The data derive from a study of blood T cell repertoires in COVID-19. Study summary: PBMCs, B-cell-depleted T cells, or T cells provided the cDNA or gDNA that made up the material.

V shed 4 bases and J shed 6 bases, with 8 bases lying between them. Germline V gene sequence: CDR1 SGHKS, CDR2 YYEKEE (reference sequence). The CDR3 is made up of 11 amino acids. Assay used: immunoSEQ multiplex PCR; TCRdb lists only in-frame clones, some missing. The table has under 35,000 clones, 90% to 95% seen once. This receptor was obtained from a human donor in a cohort sampled during active COVID-19. Sequencing was performed on peripheral blood. The chain combines TRBV5-5 with TRBJ2-7; D not resolved. CDR3 DNA sequence: TGTGCCAGCAGCACATACACCGAGCAGTACGTC. The encoded protein is CASSTYTEQYV.